Included here is one TCR beta chain sequence, with context. Assay used: immunoSEQ multiplex PCR; TCRdb lists only in-frame clones, some missing. The table shows 70,000 to 95,000 clones, with around 93% occurring only once. The data were obtained in a study of T cell responses to AZD1222 COVID-19 vaccine. Per germline, CDR1 MDHEN and CDR2 SYDVKM. The CDR3 sequence is 15 residues long. Trimming at V came to 5 bases and at J to 3 bases, leaving 7 bases not matched to a gene. This chain links TRBV28 with TRBJ2-7, with 10 bases identical to TRBD2. The sequence was collected from an adult who received the AZD1222 COVID-19 vaccine. Material: peripheral blood, obtained 28 days after the second AZD1222 dose. The CDR3 loop reads CASSPGTSAYYEQYF. CDR3 DNA: TGTGCCAGCAGTCCGGGGACTAGCGCATACTACGAGCAGTACTTC. Complete variable domain (other parts from reference TRBV28 and TRBJ2-7): DVKVTQSSRYLVKRTGEKVFLECVQDMDHENMFWYRQDPGLGLRLIYFSYDVKMKEKGDIPEGYSVSREKKERFSLILESASTNQTSMYLCASSPGTSAYYEQYFGPGTRLTVT.